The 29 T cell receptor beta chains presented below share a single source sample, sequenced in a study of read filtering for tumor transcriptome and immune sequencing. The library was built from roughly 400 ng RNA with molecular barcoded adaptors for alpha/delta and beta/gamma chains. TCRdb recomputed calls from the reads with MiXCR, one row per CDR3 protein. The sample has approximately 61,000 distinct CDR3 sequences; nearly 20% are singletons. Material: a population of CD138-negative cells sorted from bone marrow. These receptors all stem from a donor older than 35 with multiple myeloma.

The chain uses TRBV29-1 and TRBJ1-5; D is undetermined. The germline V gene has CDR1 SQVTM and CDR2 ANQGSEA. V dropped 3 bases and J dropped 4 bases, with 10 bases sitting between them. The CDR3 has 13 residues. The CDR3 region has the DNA TGCAGCGTTGAGGTTGGAGGGAATCAGCCCCAGCATTTT. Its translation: CSVEVGGNQPQHF.

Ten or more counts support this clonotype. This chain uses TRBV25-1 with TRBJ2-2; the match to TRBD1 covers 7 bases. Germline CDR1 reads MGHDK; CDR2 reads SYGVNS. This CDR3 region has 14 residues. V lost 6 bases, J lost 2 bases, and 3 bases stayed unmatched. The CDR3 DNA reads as TGTGCCAGCAGAGGGGACAGAAACACCGGGGAGCTGTTTTTT. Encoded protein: CASRGDRNTGELFF.

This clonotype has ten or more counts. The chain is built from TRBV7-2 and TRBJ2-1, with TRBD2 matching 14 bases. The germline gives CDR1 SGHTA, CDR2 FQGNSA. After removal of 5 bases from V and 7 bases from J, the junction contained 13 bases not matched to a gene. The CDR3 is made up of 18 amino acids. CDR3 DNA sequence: TGTGCCAGCAGCCTCCAACTAGGGACTAGCGGGAGAACGAATGAGCAGTTCTTC. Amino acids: CASSLQLGTSGRTNEQFF.

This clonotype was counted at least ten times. The chain's CDR3 is CSVEDYQGRTEAFF. CDR3 coding DNA: TGCAGCGTTGAAGATTATCAGGGAAGGACTGAAGCTTTCTTT. This chain joins TRBV29-1 and TRBJ1-1; perhaps TRBD1 as D (5 bases). This CDR3 has 14 residues. Germline V gene sequence: CDR1 SQVTM, CDR2 ANQGSEA. The V and J ends lost 0 bases and 5 bases respectively, with 13 bases between them.

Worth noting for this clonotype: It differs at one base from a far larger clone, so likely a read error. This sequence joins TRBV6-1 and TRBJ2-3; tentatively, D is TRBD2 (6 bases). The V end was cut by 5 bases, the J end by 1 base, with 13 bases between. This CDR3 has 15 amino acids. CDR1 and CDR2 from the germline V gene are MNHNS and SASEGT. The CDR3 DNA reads TGTGCCAGCAGTTACGCGGGGTGGGGCACAGATACGCAGTATTTT. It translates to CASSYAGWGTDTQYF.

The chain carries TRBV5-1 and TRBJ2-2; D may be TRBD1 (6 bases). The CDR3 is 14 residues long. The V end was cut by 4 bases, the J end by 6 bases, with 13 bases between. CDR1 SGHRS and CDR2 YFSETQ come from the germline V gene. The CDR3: CASSNTGTPGELFF. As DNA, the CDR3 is TGCGCCAGCAGCAACACAGGGACGCCCGGGGAGCTGTTTTTT.

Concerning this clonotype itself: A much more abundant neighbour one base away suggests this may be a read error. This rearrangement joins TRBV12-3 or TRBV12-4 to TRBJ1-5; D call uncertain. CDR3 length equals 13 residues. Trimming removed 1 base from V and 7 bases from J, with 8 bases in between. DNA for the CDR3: TGTGCCAGCAGTTTAGTGTGCTCCCAGCCCCAGCATTTT. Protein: CASSLVCSQPQHF.

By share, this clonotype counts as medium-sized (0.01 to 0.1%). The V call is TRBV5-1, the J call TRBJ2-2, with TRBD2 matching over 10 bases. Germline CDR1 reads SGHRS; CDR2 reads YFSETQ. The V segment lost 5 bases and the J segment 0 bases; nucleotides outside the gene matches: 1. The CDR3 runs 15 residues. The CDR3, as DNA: TGCGCCAGCAGTCTAGCGGGGGCGAACACCGGGGAGCTGTTTTTT. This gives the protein CASSLAGANTGELFF.

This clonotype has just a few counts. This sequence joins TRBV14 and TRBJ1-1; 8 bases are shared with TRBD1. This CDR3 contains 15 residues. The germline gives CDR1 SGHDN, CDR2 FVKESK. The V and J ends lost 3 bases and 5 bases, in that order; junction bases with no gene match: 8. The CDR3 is CASSQTGAPRTEAFF. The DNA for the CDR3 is TGTGCCAGCAGCCAGACAGGGGCCCCGCGGACTGAAGCTTTCTTT.

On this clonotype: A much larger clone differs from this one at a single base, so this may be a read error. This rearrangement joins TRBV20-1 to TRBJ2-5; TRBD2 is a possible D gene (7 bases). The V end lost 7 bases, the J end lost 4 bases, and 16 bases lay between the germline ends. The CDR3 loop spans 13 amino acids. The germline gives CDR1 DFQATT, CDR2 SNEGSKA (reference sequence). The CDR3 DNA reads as TGCAGTGTCCGGGGGGCCACTCGAGAGACCCAGTACTTC. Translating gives CSVRGATRETQYF.

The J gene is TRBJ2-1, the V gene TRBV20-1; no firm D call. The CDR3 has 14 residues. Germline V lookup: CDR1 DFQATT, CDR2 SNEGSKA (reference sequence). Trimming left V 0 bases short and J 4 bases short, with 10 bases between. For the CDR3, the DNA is TGCAGTGCTAGAGATCTTATGGCTTACAATGAGCAGTTCTTC. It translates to CSARDLMAYNEQFF.

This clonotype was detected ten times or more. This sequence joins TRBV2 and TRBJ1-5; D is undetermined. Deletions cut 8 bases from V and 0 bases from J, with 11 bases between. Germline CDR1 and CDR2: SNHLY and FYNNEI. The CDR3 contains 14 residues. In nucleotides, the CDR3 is TGTGCCAGCGGGGAAAGGTATAGCAATCAGCCCCAGCATTTT. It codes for CASGERYSNQPQHF.

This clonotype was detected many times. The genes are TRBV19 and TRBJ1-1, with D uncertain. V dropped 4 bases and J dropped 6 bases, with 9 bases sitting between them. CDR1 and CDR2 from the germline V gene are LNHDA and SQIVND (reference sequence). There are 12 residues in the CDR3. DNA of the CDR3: TGTGCCAGTAGTAAGGGTGATCCTGAAGCTTTCTTT. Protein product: CASSKGDPEAFF.

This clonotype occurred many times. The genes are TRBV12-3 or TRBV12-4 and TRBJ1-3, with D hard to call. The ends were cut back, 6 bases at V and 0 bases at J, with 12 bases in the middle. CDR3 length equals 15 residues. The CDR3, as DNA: TGTGCCAGCAGGCCGGGGTTTTCCTCTGGAAACACCATATATTTT. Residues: CASRPGFSSGNTIYF.

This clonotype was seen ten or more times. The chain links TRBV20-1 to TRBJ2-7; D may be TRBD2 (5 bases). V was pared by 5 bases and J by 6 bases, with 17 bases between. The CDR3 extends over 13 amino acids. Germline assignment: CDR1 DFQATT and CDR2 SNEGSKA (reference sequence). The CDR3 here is CSAYFESEGEQYF. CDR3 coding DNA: TGCAGTGCTTATTTTGAATCTGAGGGCGAGCAGTACTTC.

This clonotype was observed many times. The CDR3 is CSATYTAGNTEAFF. In DNA form, the CDR3 reads TGCAGTGCTACCTACACAGCAGGGAACACTGAAGCTTTCTTT. The chain recombines TRBV20-1 with TRBJ1-1; the D is unclear. V was trimmed by 4 bases and J by 1 base, leaving 13 bases between them. The CDR3 totals 14 residues. The germline V gene encodes CDR1 DFQATT and CDR2 SNEGSKA (reference sequence).

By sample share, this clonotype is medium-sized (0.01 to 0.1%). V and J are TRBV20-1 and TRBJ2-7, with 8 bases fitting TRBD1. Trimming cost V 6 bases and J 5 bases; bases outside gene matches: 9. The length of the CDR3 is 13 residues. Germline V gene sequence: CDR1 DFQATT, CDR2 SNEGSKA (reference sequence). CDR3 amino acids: CSAGQGKANEQYF. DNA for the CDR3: TGCAGTGCCGGACAGGGAAAAGCGAACGAGCAGTACTTC.

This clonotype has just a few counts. As DNA, the CDR3 is TGTGCCAGCAGTGACGAGGCAGATACGCAGTATTTT. It specifies CASSDEADTQYF. The V gene is TRBV6-4, the J gene TRBJ2-3, with no clear D. Germline CDR1 and CDR2: MRHNA and SNTAGT. This CDR3 has 12 amino acids. Trimming removed 2 bases at V and 4 bases at J, with 4 bases between.

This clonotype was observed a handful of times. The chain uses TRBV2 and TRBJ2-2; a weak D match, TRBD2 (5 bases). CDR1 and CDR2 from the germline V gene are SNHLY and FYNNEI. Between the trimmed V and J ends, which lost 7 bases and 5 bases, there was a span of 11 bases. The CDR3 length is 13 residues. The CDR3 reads CASNPTGTGELFF. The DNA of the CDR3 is TGTGCCAGCAACCCGACGGGGACCGGGGAGCTGTTTTTT. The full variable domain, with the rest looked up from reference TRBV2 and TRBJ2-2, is EPEVTQTPSHQVTQMGQEVILRCVPISNHLYFYWYRQILGQKVEFLVSFYNNEISEKSEIFDDQFSVERPDGSNFTLKIRSTKLEDSAMYFCASNPTGTGELFFGEGSRLTVL.

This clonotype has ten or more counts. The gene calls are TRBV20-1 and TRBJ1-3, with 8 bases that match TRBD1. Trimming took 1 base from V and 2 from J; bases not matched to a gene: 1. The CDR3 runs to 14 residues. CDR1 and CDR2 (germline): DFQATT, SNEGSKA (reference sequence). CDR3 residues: CSARGQGTGNTIYF. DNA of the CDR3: TGCAGTGCTAGAGGACAGGGGACTGGAAACACCATATATTTT.

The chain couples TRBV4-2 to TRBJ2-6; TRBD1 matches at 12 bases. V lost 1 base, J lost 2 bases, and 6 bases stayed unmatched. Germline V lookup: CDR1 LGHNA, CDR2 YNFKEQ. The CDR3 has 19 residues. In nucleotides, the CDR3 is TGTGCCAGCAGCCAAGTAGCCGGGACAGGGGGCGCTGGGGCCAACGTCCTGACTTTC. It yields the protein CASSQVAGTGGAGANVLTF.

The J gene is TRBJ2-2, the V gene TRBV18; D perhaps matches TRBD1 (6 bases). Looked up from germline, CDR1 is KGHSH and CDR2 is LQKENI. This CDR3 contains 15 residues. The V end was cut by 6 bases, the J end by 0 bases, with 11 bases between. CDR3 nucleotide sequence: TGTGCCAGCTCGACCGGGACACCGAACACCGGGGAGCTGTTTTTT. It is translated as CASSTGTPNTGELFF.

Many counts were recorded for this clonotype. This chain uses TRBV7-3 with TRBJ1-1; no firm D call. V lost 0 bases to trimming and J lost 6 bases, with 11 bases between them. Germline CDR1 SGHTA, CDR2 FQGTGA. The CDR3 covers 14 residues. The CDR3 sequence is CASSLTGQISEAFF. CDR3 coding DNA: TGTGCCAGCAGCTTAACAGGTCAAATCTCTGAAGCTTTCTTT. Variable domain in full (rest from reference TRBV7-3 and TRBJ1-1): GAGVSQTPSNKVTEKGKYVELRCDPISGHTALYWYRQSLGQGPEFLIYFQGTGAADDSGLPNDRFFAVRPEGSVSTLKIQRTERGDSAVYLCASSLTGQISEAFFGQGTRLTVV.

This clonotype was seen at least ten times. The DNA for the CDR3 is TGTGCCAGGGGGCGGGAGGGCCTTGGATACGAGCAGTACTTC. This translates into CARGREGLGYEQYF. The chain is built from TRBV24-1 and TRBJ2-7; 9 positions match TRBD2. V lost 11 bases, J lost 4 bases, and 11 bases stayed unmatched. This CDR3 region has 14 residues. Germline CDR1 reads KGHDR; CDR2 reads SFDVKD.

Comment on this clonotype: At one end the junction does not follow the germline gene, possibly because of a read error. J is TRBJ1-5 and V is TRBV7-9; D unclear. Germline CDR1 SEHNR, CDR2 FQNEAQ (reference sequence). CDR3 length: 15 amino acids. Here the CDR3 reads CASSPGGLSNQPRHF. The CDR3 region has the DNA TGTGCCAGCAGCCCCGGTGGGCTTAGCAATCAGCCCCGGCATTTT.

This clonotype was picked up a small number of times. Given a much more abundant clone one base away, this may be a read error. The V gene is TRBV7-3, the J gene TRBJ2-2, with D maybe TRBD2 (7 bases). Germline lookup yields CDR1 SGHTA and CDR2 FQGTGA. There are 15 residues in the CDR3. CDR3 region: CASSRGGENTGEPFF. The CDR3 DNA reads TGTGCCAGCAGCCGCGGGGGCGAGAACACCGGGGAGCCGTTTTTT.

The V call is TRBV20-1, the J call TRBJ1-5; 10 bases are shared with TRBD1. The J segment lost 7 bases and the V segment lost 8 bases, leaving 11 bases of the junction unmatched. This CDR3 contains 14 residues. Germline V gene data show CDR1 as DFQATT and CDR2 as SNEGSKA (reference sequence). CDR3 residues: CSTTPTGGGQPQHF. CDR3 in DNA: TGCAGTACAACCCCGACAGGGGGCGGCCAGCCCCAGCATTTT.

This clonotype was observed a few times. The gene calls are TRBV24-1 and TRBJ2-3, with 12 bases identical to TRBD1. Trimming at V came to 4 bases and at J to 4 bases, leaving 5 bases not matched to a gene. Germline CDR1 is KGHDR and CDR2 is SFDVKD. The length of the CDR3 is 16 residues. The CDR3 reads CATSDRDRGHADTQYF. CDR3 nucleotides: TGTGCCACCAGTGACCGGGACAGGGGGCATGCAGATACGCAGTATTTT.

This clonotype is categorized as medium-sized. The DNA for the CDR3 is TGTGCCAGCAGCTTAGCAGGCGGGGGGGCCGTGGGAGAGCAGTTCTTC. As protein: CASSLAGGGAVGEQFF. V gene TRBV7-2 combines with J gene TRBJ2-1, with 9 nucleotides matching TRBD2. V was pared by 0 bases and J by 10 bases, with 10 bases of the junction left unmatched. This CDR3 has 16 residues. The V gene's germline CDR1 is SGHTA and CDR2 FQGNSA.